Listed here are 27 T cell receptor beta chains from one sample, sequenced in a study of blood T cell repertoires in COVID-19. The method was immunoSEQ multiplex PCR; TCRdb's version includes in-frame clones alone and lacks a portion of them. There are around 280,000 clones in the sample; 85% to 90% occur only once, and roughly 11% lies in the top ten. The sequencing input was peripheral blood. Source of these receptors: a woman between 25 and 40 years old with COVID-19, enrolled during active disease.

There are a few counts of this clone. The chain carries TRBV21-1 and TRBJ1-2; TRBD1, as called in the table, went unchecked against the DNA. TRBV21-1 is reported as a pseudogene. There are 15 residues in the CDR3. The CDR3 region has the DNA TGTGCCAGCAGCAGTCACAGGGGGCTGAGAAATGGCTACACCTTC. Amino acid sequence: CASSSHRGLRNGYTF.

The J gene is TRBJ2-1, the V gene TRBV24-1; 7 nucleotides match TRBD1. The length of the CDR3 is 24 residues. Looked up from germline, CDR1 is KGHDR and CDR2 is SFDVKD. V shed 4 bases and J 0 bases; nucleotides not matched to a gene: 29. The CDR3 DNA follows: TGTGCCACCAGTGAAAACGACAGGGCGACGTCCCCGGGCTGGCGCACCAACTCCTACAATGAGCAGTTCTTC. Protein: CATSENDRATSPGWRTNSYNEQFF.

In the case of this clone: This CDR3 is also generated by other DNA sequences in the sample. The genes are TRBV3-1 (or the pseudogene TRBV3-2) and TRBJ1-5; D gene unclear. Germline lookup yields CDR1 LGHDT and CDR2 YNNKEL (reference sequence). Trimming stripped 1 base from V and 6 bases from J, with 7 bases between. The CDR3 consists of 13 residues. CDR3 nucleotide sequence: TGTGCCAGCAGCCAAGTCGGAGGTCAGCCCCAGCATTTT. Translation gives CASSQVGGQPQHF.

This clone was observed once. The V and J genes are TRBV30 and TRBJ1-5; a weak D match, TRBD1 (5 bases). CDR3 length: 14 amino acids. Germline V gene data show CDR1 as GTSNPN and CDR2 as SVGIG (reference sequence). Trimming pared 1 base from V and 7 bases from J, leaving 14 bases between. CDR3 sequence reads: CAWSEATGGQPQHF. The CDR3, as DNA: TGTGCCTGGAGTGAGGCCACGGGGGGACAGCCCCAGCATTTT.

This clone was seen more than once but under ten times. In DNA form, the CDR3 reads TGTGCCAGCAGTTACGGGCGTACCGGGGAGCTGTTTTTT. Residues: CASSYGRTGELFF. The gene calls are TRBV6-5 and TRBJ2-2; D ambiguous. This CDR3 is 13 amino acids long. The germline V and J ends were trimmed by 2 bases and 5 bases, with 6 bases remaining between them. In germline, CDR1 is MNHEY, CDR2 SVGAGI.

This clone was counted a few times. The chain couples TRBV19 to TRBJ1-5, with a possible D match to TRBD1 (6 bases). The CDR3 contains 15 residues. V lost 7 bases and J lost 0, with 13 bases in between. The germline gives CDR1 LNHDA, CDR2 SQIVND (reference sequence). The CDR3 DNA reads TGTGCCAGTACCCTGGGGGCCAATAGCAATCAGCCCCAGCATTTT. Amino acid sequence: CASTLGANSNQPQHF.

The count of this clone is one. The rearrangement uses TRBV6-5 and TRBJ1-3, with 8 bases aligning to TRBD1. The trim removed 6 bases at V and 0 bases at J, leaving 4 bases unmatched. The CDR3 is 15 residues long. From germline, CDR1 is MNHEY and CDR2 SVGAGI. The CDR3 region is CASRDRGLSGNTIYF. Here the CDR3 DNA reads TGTGCCAGCAGAGACAGGGGCCTCTCTGGAAACACCATATATTTT.

This chain connects TRBV11-2 to TRBJ2-5; 7 bases are a match to TRBD1. CDR3 length equals 18 residues. Germline CDR1 reads SGHAT; CDR2 reads FQNNGV. The ends lost 0 bases at V and 3 bases at J; junction bases unmatched: 13. DNA for the CDR3: TGTGCCAGCAGCTTAGAGTTTTTTTCCGGGACAGCAAAAGAGACCCAGTACTTC. Encoded protein: CASSLEFFSGTAKETQYF.

This clone was seen a few times. J is TRBJ2-7 and V is TRBV3-1 (or the pseudogene TRBV3-2); tentative D call: TRBD2 (6 bases). The CDR3 is made up of 13 amino acids. The germline V gene encodes CDR1 LGHDT and CDR2 YNNKEL (reference sequence). Trimming removed 4 bases at V and 7 bases at J, with 14 bases between. The CDR3 DNA sequence: TGTGCCAGCAGCCTCGCCGGGGCGGGAGAGCAGTACTTC. It encodes CASSLAGAGEQYF.

The chain is built from TRBV10-2 and TRBJ1-2, with D unclear. V was shortened by 2 bases and J by 7 bases, with 5 bases between the two germline ends. The length of the CDR3 is 11 residues. The V gene's germline CDR1 is WSHSY and CDR2 SAAADI. As DNA, the CDR3 is TGCGCCAGCAGTGAGCGGGGTGGCTACACCTTC. Amino acid sequence: CASSERGGYTF.

This clone was seen a single time. The genes are TRBV4-2 and TRBJ2-3; D may be TRBD2 (6 bases). V gave up 3 bases and J gave up 6 bases, with 10 bases separating them. The CDR3 loop spans 13 amino acids. Germline V lookup: CDR1 LGHNA, CDR2 YNFKEQ. CDR3 DNA sequence: TGTGCCAGCAGCCATCTTCTAGCGGATACGCAGTATTTT. The encoded protein is CASSHLLADTQYF.

The V call is TRBV4-1, the J call TRBJ1-5, with TRBD1 identical over 7 bases. The CDR3 extends over 16 amino acids. From germline, CDR1 is MGHRA and CDR2 YSYEKL. Trimming removed 1 base from V and 2 bases from J; junction bases left unmatched: 5. The CDR3 is CASSQGDRVGNQPQHF. In DNA, the CDR3 is TGCGCCAGCAGCCAAGGAGACAGGGTAGGCAATCAGCCCCAGCATTTT.

This clone is a singleton in its sample. This rearrangement joins TRBV5-1 to TRBJ1-2; 8 positions match TRBD1. CDR1 and CDR2 (germline): SGHRS, YFSETQ. The junction had 3 bases not matched to a gene; V was cut back by 2 bases and J by 3 bases. The CDR3 length is 14 residues. The CDR3 here is CASSFQGADYGYTF. The DNA for the CDR3 is TGCGCCAGCAGCTTCCAGGGGGCCGACTATGGCTACACCTTC. Full variable domain (remainder filled in from reference TRBV5-1 and TRBJ1-2): KAGVTQTPRYLIKTRGQQVTLSCSPISGHRSVSWYQQTPGQGLQFLFEYFSETQRNKGNFPGRFSGRQFSNSRSEMNVSTLELGDSALYLCASSFQGADYGYTFGSGTRLTVV.

The chain is built from TRBV5-1 and TRBJ1-1; 7 bases line up with TRBD1. This CDR3 is 14 amino acids long. The germline V gene encodes CDR1 SGHRS and CDR2 YFSETQ. V was clipped by 2 bases and J by 1 base; unmatched bases: 2. CDR3 region: CASSLEGANTEAFF. As DNA, the CDR3 is TGCGCCAGCAGCTTAGAGGGGGCGAACACTGAAGCTTTCTTT.

The chain recombines TRBV4-2 with TRBJ2-4; 8 positions match TRBD2. The CDR3 has 12 amino acids. V was clipped by 0 bases and J by 13 bases; unmatched bases: 2. The germline V gene has CDR1 LGHNA and CDR2 YNFKEQ. Here the CDR3 reads CASSQDGLAQYF. Here the CDR3 DNA reads TGTGCCAGCAGCCAAGATGGACTAGCACAGTACTTC.

A few counts support this clone. The V gene is TRBV18, the J gene TRBJ2-2, with a weak D call TRBD2 (5 bases). Germline V gives CDR1 KGHSH, CDR2 LQKENI. The V and J ends lost 5 bases and 9 bases respectively, with 13 bases between them. The CDR3 totals 13 residues. CDR3 sequence reads: CASSSVSGRELFF. In nucleotides, the CDR3 is TGTGCCAGCTCATCTGTCTCCGGGAGGGAGCTGTTTTTT.

This chain links TRBV6-4 with TRBJ2-3, with 7 nucleotides matching TRBD2. Germline CDR1 reads MRHNA; CDR2 reads SNTAGT. V lost 4 bases, J lost 0 bases, and 4 bases stayed unmatched. CDR3 length: 15 amino acids. CDR3 in amino acids: CASSVSGTSTDTQYF. For the CDR3, the DNA is TGTGCCAGCAGTGTAAGCGGGACCAGCACAGATACGCAGTATTTT.

A note on this clone: Other DNA sequences of this sample code for an identical CDR3. J is TRBJ1-5 and V is TRBV18, with D maybe TRBD1 (6 bases). The CDR3 is 13 amino acids. V lost 6 bases and J lost 2, with 8 bases in between. CDR1 KGHSH and CDR2 LQKENI come from the germline V gene. The CDR3 loop is CASSSGGNQPQHF. As DNA, the CDR3 is TGTGCCAGCTCGTCAGGGGGCAATCAGCCCCAGCATTTT.

This rearrangement joins TRBV6-6 to TRBJ2-1; 8 nucleotides align to TRBD2. The CDR3 is 11 residues long. V lost 6 bases and J lost 14; bases outside the gene matches: 6. Germline V gene data show CDR1 as MNHNY and CDR2 as SVGAGI (reference sequence). CDR3 sequence: CASRAAGDEFF. CDR3 nucleotides: TGTGCCAGCAGGGCAGCGGGGGACGAGTTCTTC.

CDR3 DNA: TGTGCCAGCAGTTTAAACCTGGGTACCTTGAGGGCGAATGAGCAGTTCTTC. Translating it yields CASSLNLGTLRANEQFF. J is TRBJ2-1 and V is TRBV27; possibly TRBD2 for D (5 bases). The CDR3 spans 17 residues. Germline V gene sequence: CDR1 MNHEY, CDR2 SMNVEV (reference sequence). V was pared by 2 bases and J by 7 bases, with 21 bases between.

This rearrangement joins TRBV3-1 (or the pseudogene TRBV3-2) to TRBJ1-4, with D unclear. This CDR3 region has 15 residues. With 1 base removed from V and 7 bases from J, the gap between germline ends came to 13 bases. Per germline, CDR1 LGHDT and CDR2 YNNKEL (reference sequence). The CDR3 protein is CASSQGGRIGEKLFF. As DNA, the CDR3 is TGTGCCAGCAGCCAAGGAGGGAGAATTGGTGAAAAACTGTTTTTT.

This chain uses TRBV7-6 with TRBJ1-2, with 8 bases aligning to TRBD1. The CDR3 is 16 residues long. Germline-derived CDR1 and CDR2 are SGHVS and FNYEAQ. The ends lost 5 bases at V and 3 bases at J; junction bases unmatched: 11. The CDR3 region is CASSLGWGTGDYGYTF. For the CDR3, the DNA is TGTGCCAGCAGCCTGGGATGGGGGACAGGAGACTATGGCTACACCTTC.

The chain employs TRBV27 and TRBJ1-2; 7 bases agree with TRBD1. The J segment lost 5 bases and the V segment lost 5 bases, leaving 11 bases of the junction unmatched. The CDR3 has 15 amino acids. The germline V gene has CDR1 MNHEY and CDR2 SMNVEV (reference sequence). CDR3 sequence reads: CASSKGTGEIYGYTF. The CDR3 nucleotides are TGTGCCAGCAGTAAAGGAACAGGGGAAATTTATGGCTACACCTTC.

This rearrangement joins TRBV4-1 to TRBJ2-7; TRBD1 matches 9 bases. CDR1 and CDR2 (germline): MGHRA, YSYEKL. The CDR3 runs to 13 residues. V lost 4 bases and J lost 5; bases outside the gene matches: 3. The chain's CDR3 is CASSLDRGNEQYF. In DNA, the CDR3 is TGCGCCAGCAGCCTGGACAGGGGTAACGAGCAGTACTTC.

The DNA for the CDR3 is TGTGCCAGCAGCCAAGATGAGGGAGGGAAAGCTTTCTTT. Translating gives CASSQDEGGKAFF. The J gene is TRBJ1-1, the V gene TRBV3-1 (or the pseudogene TRBV3-2); D gene uncertain. This CDR3 comprises 13 residues. CDR1 and CDR2 from the germline V gene are LGHDT and YNNKEL (reference sequence). V was clipped by 0 bases and J by 9 bases, with 11 bases between them.

A single count supports this clone. The chain joins TRBV4-2 to TRBJ1-1; D call uncertain. Germline values: CDR1 LGHNA, CDR2 YNFKEQ. CDR3 length: 16 amino acids. Trimming took 2 bases from V and 0 from J, leaving 13 bases between them. In DNA, the CDR3 is TGTGCCAGCAGCCAAAGAAGTCGAGAAATGAACACTGAAGCTTTCTTT. Encoded protein: CASSQRSREMNTEAFF.

The chain recombines TRBV15 with TRBJ1-1, with D unclear. Germline CDR1 reads LNHNV; CDR2 reads YYDKDF (reference sequence). The CDR3 is 14 residues long. The V gene lost 1 base and the J gene lost 11 bases, with 17 bases spanning the gap. CDR3 sequence reads: CATSRAREAGSAFF. DNA of the CDR3: TGTGCCACCAGCAGAGCCCGGGAGGCGGGTTCGGCTTTCTTT. The variable domain in full, completed from reference TRBV15 and TRBJ1-1, reads DAMVIQNPRYQVTQFGKPVTLSCSQTLNHNVMYWYQQKSSQAPKLLFHYYDKDFNNEADTPDNFQSRRPNTSFCFLDIRSPGLGDTAMYLCATSRAREAGSAFFGQGTRLTVV.